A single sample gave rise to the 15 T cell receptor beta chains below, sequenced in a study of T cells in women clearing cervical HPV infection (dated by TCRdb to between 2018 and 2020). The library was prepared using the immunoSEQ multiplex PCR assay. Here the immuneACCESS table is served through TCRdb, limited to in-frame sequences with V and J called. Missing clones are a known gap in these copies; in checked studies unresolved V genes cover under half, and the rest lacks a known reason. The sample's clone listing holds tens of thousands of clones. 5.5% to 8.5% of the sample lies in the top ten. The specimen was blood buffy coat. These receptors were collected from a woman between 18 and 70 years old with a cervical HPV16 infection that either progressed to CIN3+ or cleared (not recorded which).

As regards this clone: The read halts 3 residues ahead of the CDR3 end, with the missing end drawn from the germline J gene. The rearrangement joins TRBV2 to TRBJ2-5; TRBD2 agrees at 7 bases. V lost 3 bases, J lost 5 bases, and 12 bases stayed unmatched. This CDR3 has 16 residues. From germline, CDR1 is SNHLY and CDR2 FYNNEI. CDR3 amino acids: CASSDRSTSWLETQYF. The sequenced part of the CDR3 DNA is TGTGCCAGCAGTGACAGGTCGACTAGCTGGCTGGAGACC.

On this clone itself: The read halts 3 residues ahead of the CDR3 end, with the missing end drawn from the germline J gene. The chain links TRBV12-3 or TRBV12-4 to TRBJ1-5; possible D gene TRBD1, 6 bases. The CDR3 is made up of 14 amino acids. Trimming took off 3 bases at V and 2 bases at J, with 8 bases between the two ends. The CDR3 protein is CASSFEGGNQPQHF. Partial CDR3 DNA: TGTGCCAGCAGTTTCGAGGGGGGCAATCAGCCC.

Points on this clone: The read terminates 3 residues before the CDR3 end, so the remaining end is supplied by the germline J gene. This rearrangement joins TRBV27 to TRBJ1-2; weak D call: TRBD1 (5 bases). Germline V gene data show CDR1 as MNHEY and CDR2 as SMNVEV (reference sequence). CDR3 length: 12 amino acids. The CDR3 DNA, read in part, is TGTGCCAGCAGTTTTGGGGCGGCGGGG. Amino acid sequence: CASSFGAAG. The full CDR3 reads CASSFGAAGYTF.

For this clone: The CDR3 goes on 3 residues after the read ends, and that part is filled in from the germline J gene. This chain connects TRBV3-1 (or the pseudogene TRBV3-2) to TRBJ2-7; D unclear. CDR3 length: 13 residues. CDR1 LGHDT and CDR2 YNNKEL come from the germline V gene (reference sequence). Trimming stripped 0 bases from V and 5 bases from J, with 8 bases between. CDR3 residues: CASSQDRAHEQYF. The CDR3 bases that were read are TGTGCCAGCAGCCAAGATCGAGCCCACGAG.

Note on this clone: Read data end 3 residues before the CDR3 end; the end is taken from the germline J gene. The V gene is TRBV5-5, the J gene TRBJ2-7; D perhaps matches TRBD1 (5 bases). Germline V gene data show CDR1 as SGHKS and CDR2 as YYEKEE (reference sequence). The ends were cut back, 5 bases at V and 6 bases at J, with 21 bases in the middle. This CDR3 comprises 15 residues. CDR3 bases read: TGTGCCAGCAGGCCCTCCCCACAGTGGGGCGGCGAG. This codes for CASRPSPQWGGE. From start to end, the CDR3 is CASRPSPQWGGEQYF.

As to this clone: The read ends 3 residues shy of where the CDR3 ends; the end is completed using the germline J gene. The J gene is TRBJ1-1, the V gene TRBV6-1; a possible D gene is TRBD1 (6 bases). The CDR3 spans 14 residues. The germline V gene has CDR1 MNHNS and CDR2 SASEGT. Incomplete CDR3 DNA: TGTGCCAGCAGTGAAGTAGGGCGGGGGGGCAAG. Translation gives CASSEVGRGGK. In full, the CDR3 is CASSEVGRGGKAFF.

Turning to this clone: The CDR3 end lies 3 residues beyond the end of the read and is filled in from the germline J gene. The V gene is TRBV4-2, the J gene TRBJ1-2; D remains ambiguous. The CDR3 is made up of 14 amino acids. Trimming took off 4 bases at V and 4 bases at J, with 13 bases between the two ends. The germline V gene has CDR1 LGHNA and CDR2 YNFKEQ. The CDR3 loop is CASSRREGSYGYTF. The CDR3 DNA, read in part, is TGTGCCAGCAGCCGGCGGGAGGGAAGCTATGGC.

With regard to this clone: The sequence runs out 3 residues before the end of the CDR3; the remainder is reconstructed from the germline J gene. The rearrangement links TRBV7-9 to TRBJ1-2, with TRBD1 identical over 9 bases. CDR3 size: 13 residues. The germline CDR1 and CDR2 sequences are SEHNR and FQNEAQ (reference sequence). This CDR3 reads CASSTPGQGGYTF. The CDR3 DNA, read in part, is TGTGCCAGCAGCACTCCGGGACAGGGAGGC.

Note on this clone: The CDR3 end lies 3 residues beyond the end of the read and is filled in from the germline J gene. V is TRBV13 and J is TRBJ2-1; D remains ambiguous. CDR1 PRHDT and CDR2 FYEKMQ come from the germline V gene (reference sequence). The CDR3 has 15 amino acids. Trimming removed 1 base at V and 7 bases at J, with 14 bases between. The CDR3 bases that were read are TGTGCCAGCAGCTTAGACTTAAATCTACCTAATGAG. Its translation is CASSLDLNLPNE. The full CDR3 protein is CASSLDLNLPNEQFF.

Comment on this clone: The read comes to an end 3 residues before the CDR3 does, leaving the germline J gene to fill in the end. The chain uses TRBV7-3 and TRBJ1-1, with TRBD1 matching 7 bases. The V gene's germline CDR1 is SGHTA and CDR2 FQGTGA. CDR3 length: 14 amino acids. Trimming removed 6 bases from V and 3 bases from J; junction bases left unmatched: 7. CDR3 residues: CASRGTDMDTEAFF. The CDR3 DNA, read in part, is TGTGCCAGCAGAGGGACAGACATGGACACTGAA.

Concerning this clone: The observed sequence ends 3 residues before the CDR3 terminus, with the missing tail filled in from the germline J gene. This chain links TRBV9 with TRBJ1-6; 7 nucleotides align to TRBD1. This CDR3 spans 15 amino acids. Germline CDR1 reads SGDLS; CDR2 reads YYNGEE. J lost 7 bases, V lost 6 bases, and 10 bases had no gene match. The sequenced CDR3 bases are TGTGCCAGCACCATACCACGCAGGGGGAATTCACCC. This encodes CASTIPRRGNSP. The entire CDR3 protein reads CASTIPRRGNSPLHF. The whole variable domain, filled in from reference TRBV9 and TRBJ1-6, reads DSGVTQTPKHLITATGQRVTLRCSPRSGDLSVYWYQQSLDQGLQFLIQYYNGEERAKGNILERFSAQQFPDLHSELNLSSLELGDSALYFCASTIPRRGNSPLHFGNGTRLTVT.

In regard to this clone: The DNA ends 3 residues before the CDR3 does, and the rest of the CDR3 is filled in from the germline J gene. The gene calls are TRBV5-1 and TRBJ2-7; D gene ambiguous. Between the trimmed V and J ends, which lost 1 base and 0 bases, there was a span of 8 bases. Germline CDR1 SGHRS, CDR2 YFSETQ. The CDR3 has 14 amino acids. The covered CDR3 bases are TGCGCCAGCAGCTTGCTGGCTGACTCCTACGAG. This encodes CASSLLADSYE. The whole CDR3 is CASSLLADSYEQYF.

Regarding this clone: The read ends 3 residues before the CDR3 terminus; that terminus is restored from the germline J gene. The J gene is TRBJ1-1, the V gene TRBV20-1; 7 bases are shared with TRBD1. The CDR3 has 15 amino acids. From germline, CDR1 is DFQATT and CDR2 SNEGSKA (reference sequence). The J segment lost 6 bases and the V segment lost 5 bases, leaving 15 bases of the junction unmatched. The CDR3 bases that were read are TGCAGTGCTCTAAATTCGGACAGGATCGAAGCTGAA. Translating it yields CSALNSDRIEAE. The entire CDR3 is CSALNSDRIEAEAFF.

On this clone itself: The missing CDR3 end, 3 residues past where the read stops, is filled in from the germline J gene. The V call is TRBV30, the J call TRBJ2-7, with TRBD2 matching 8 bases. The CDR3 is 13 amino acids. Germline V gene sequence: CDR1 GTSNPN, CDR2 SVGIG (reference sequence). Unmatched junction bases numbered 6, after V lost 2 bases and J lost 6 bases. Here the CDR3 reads CAWSRDGGGEQYF. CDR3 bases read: TGTGCCTGGAGTCGGGACGGGGGGGGCGAG.

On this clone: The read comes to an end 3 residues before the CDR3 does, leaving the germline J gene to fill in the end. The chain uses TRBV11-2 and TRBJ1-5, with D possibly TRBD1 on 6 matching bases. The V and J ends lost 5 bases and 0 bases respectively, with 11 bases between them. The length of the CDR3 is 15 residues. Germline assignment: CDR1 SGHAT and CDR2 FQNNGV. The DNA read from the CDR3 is TGTGCCAGCAGCCAGGGACAATATAGCAATCAGCCC. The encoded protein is CASSQGQYSNQP. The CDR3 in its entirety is CASSQGQYSNQPQHF.